These 20 T cell receptor beta chains were sequenced from one sample in a study of T cell responses to AZD1222 COVID-19 vaccine. The assay was immunoSEQ multiplex PCR, and TCRdb's table has in-frame clones only and misses some. The sample has roughly 100,000 clones, roughly 84% seen once. The specimen was peripheral blood, collected 28 days after the second AZD1222 dose. The origin of the receptors is an adult who received the AZD1222 COVID-19 vaccine.

This clone was counted ten times or more. The rearrangement joins TRBV18 to TRBJ2-7; 9 bases fit TRBD1. This CDR3 region has 12 residues. Unmatched junction bases numbered 2, after V lost 2 bases and J lost 9 bases. Germline V gene data show CDR1 as KGHSH and CDR2 as LQKENI. The CDR3 bases are TGTGCCAGCTCACCAGAGGGACAGGGGCAGTACTTC. Its translation is CASSPEGQGQYF.

The chain has TRBV7-9 and TRBJ2-5; 7 positions agree with TRBD1. The germline gives CDR1 SEHNR, CDR2 FQNEAQ (reference sequence). The CDR3 totals 14 residues. V trimming: 4 bases; J trimming: 5 bases; junction bases outside the gene matches: 7. CDR3 amino acids: CASSSDRDGETQYF. Here the CDR3 DNA reads TGTGCCAGCAGCTCCGACAGGGACGGGGAGACCCAGTACTTC.

The genes are TRBV18 and TRBJ1-2, with D possibly matching TRBD1 (6 bases). The CDR3 has 14 residues. Germline V gene data show CDR1 as KGHSH and CDR2 as LQKENI. V was pared by 2 bases and J by 4 bases, with 11 bases between. The CDR3 sequence is CASSPDRGLYGYTF. The CDR3 DNA follows: TGTGCCAGCTCACCAGATCGGGGGCTCTATGGCTACACCTTC.

The gene calls are TRBV29-1 and TRBJ2-5; D possibly corresponds to TRBD1 (6 bases). Germline CDR1 reads SQVTM; CDR2 reads ANQGSEA. The length of the CDR3 is 13 residues. Trimming left V 4 bases short and J 4 bases short, with 13 bases between. CDR3 DNA sequence: TGCAGCGTTGTGTGGGTAGGGGGAGAGACCCAGTACTTC. Amino acid sequence: CSVVWVGGETQYF. Looking up the rest from reference TRBV29-1 and TRBJ2-5 gives the full variable domain: SAVISQKPSRDICQRGTSLTIQCQVDSQVTMMFWYRQQPGQSLTLIATANQGSEATYESGFVIDKFPISRPNLTFSTLTVSNMSPEDSSIYLCSVVWVGGETQYFGPGTRLLVL.

This clone has a handful of counts. This chain uses TRBV7-2 with TRBJ2-7; 10 bases align to TRBD2. Germline CDR1 and CDR2: SGHTA and FQGNSA. V shed 3 bases, J shed 3 bases, and the junction held 2 bases outside the gene matches. The CDR3 sequence is 14 residues long. The CDR3 here is CASSFSGGIYEQYF. Written as DNA, the CDR3 is TGTGCCAGCAGCTTTAGCGGGGGGATCTACGAGCAGTACTTC.

This clone was picked up a small number of times. The DNA for the CDR3 is TGTGCCAGCAGCTTGGGGGCGGGAGGGCCGGTAGATGAGCAGTTCTTC. Protein sequence: CASSLGAGGPVDEQFF. The chain combines TRBV5-4 with TRBJ2-1, with 9 bases lining up with TRBD2. Germline CDR1 SGHNT, CDR2 YYREEE (reference sequence). J was trimmed by 8 bases and V by 0 bases; bases with no gene match: 9. This CDR3 region has 16 residues.

This clone was found a few times. The chain joins TRBV18 to TRBJ2-7; D is uncertain. The V gene's germline CDR1 is KGHSH and CDR2 LQKENI. Trimming took 2 bases from V and 7 from J, leaving 18 bases between them. The CDR3 has 15 residues. The CDR3 DNA is TGTGCCAGCTCACCAGTCATCAGGTCTGATGGAGAGCAGTACTTC. This encodes CASSPVIRSDGEQYF.

J is TRBJ1-2 and V is TRBV5-4, with D tentatively TRBD1 (5 bases). The CDR3 is 14 residues long. Deletions cut 4 bases from V and 3 bases from J, with 13 bases between. Germline V gene data show CDR1 as SGHNT and CDR2 as YYREEE (reference sequence). The CDR3 nucleotides are TGTGCCAGCAGCACCATCCAGGGAGACTATGGCTACACCTTC. Translated: CASSTIQGDYGYTF.

The chain joins TRBV6-5 to TRBJ1-3; D remains ambiguous. The CDR3 is 14 residues long. The V end lost 6 bases, the J end lost 0 bases, and 9 bases lay between the germline ends. CDR1 is MNHEY, CDR2 SVGAGI, per germline. The CDR3 DNA reads TGTGCCAGCAGAGGAGCTCTCTCTGGAAACACCATATATTTT. Encoded protein: CASRGALSGNTIYF.

This clone was observed a handful of times. This sequence joins TRBV27 and TRBJ2-3, with no clear D. The CDR3 consists of 12 residues. Germline CDR1 MNHEY, CDR2 SMNVEV (reference sequence). Trimming took off 7 bases at V and 1 base at J, with 6 bases between the two ends. CDR3 bases: TGTGCCAGCACTTCAGGCACAGATACGCAGTATTTT. It yields the protein CASTSGTDTQYF.

The chain couples TRBV19 to TRBJ1-1; no reliable D call. This CDR3 comprises 14 residues. The germline V and J ends were trimmed by 3 bases and 1 base, with 9 bases remaining between them. Germline lookup yields CDR1 LNHDA and CDR2 SQIVND (reference sequence). Here the CDR3 DNA reads TGTGCCAGTAGTATCCCGGACTCGAACACTGAAGCTTTCTTT. Its translation: CASSIPDSNTEAFF.

V usage is TRBV6-5 and J usage is TRBJ1-1; D gene uncertain. V lost 0 bases and J lost 8, with 13 bases in between. The CDR3 totals 14 residues. Germline lookup yields CDR1 MNHEY and CDR2 SVGAGI. The CDR3 DNA reads as TGTGCCAGCAGTTACTCGACGGGTGCCGGGGAAGCTTTCTTT. Its translation is CASSYSTGAGEAFF.

The chain joins TRBV9 to TRBJ2-7, with D tentatively TRBD1 (5 bases). This CDR3 contains 12 residues. V lost 3 bases to trimming and J lost 6 bases, with 10 bases between them. Germline lookup yields CDR1 SGDLS and CDR2 YYNGEE. Here the CDR3 reads CASSALRGEQYF. CDR3 nucleotide sequence: TGTGCCAGCAGCGCCCTTAGGGGCGAGCAGTACTTC.

The rearrangement links TRBV20-1 to TRBJ2-1; unclear D gene. The V end lost 7 bases, the J end lost 3 bases, and 7 bases lay between the germline ends. The CDR3 sequence is 11 residues long. The germline gives CDR1 DFQATT, CDR2 SNEGSKA (reference sequence). The CDR3 is CSVPFYNEQFF. The CDR3 nucleotides read TGCAGTGTACCGTTCTACAATGAGCAGTTCTTC.

J is TRBJ1-2 and V is TRBV19, with D maybe TRBD1 (5 bases). The CDR3 totals 14 residues. Trimming took 5 bases from V and 8 from J, leaving 18 bases between them. Germline assignment: CDR1 LNHDA and CDR2 SQIVND (reference sequence). DNA for the CDR3: TGTGCCAGTAGTGGCTCCAGGGTGGGCCTCGGCTACACCTTC. Protein product: CASSGSRVGLGYTF.

The rearrangement links TRBV4-3 to TRBJ2-7, with 9 bases fitting TRBD1. This CDR3 comprises 15 residues. CDR1 and CDR2 (germline): LGHNA, YSLEER. The V and J ends lost 0 bases and 3 bases, in that order; junction bases with no gene match: 3. In DNA form, the CDR3 reads TGCGCCAGCAGCCAAGATGGACAGGGGTTCTACGAGCAGTACTTC. Translation: CASSQDGQGFYEQYF.

The J gene is TRBJ2-3, the V gene TRBV7-2, with D maybe TRBD2 (6 bases). CDR1 SGHTA and CDR2 FQGNSA come from the germline V gene. This CDR3 region has 18 residues. V shed 1 base and J shed 0 bases, with 17 bases lying between them. The DNA for the CDR3 is TGTGCCAGCAGCTTAGACCCCAGCGGGCTCCATAGCACAGATACGCAGTATTTT. It encodes CASSLDPSGLHSTDTQYF.

V usage is TRBV5-1 and J usage is TRBJ2-7; D possibly matches TRBD1 or TRBD2 (5 bases each). The germline V gene has CDR1 SGHRS and CDR2 YFSETQ. This CDR3 is 15 amino acids long. V was trimmed by 1 base and J by 0 bases, leaving 11 bases between them. The chain's CDR3 is CASSLPPGSSYEQYF. The CDR3 DNA sequence: TGCGCCAGCAGCTTGCCCCCAGGGAGCTCCTACGAGCAGTACTTC.

This chain connects TRBV15 to TRBJ2-7; 7 bases line up with TRBD1. V lost 1 base to trimming and J lost 0 bases; unmatched junction nucleotides: 3. There are 15 residues in the CDR3. Per germline, CDR1 LNHNV and CDR2 YYDKDF (reference sequence). The CDR3 DNA sequence: TGTGCCACCAGCAGAGTTACAGGGGCCTCCTACGAGCAGTACTTC. Translating it yields CATSRVTGASYEQYF.

The rearrangement joins TRBV5-5 to TRBJ2-1; D unresolved. The germline CDR1 and CDR2 sequences are SGHKS and YYEKEE (reference sequence). This CDR3 region has 13 residues. Trimming stripped 5 bases from V and 9 bases from J, with 15 bases between. DNA for the CDR3: TGTGCCAGCAGGGTGGATACTGGCCGTGAGCAGTTCTTC. Protein sequence: CASRVDTGREQFF.